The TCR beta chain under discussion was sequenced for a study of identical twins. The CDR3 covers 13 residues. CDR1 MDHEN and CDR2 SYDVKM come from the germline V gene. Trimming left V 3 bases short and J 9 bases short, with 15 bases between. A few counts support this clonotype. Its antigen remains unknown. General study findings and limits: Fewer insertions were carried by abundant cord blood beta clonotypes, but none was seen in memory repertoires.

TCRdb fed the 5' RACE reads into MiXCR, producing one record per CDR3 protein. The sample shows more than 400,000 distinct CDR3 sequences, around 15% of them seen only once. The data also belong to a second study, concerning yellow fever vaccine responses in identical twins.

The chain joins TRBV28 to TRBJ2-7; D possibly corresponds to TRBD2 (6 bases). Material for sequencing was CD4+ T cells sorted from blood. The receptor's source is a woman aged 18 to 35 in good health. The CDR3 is CASSFGAGYVQYF. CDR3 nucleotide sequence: TGTGCCAGCAGTTTCGGTGCGGGATATGTGCAGTACTTC.